The 32 T cell receptor beta chains below come from one sample, sequenced in a study of early T cells in non-severe SARS-CoV-2 infection. TCRdb re-analysed the 5' RACE reads in MiXCR, keeping a single row per CDR3 protein. The sample holds 60,000 or so distinct CDR3 sequences, over 7% seen once. The sample consisted of whole blood. Receptors were obtained from an adult who was a healthcare worker with PCR-confirmed SARS-CoV-2 infection or an uninfected control (not recorded which).

This clonotype occurred a few times. The chain joins TRBV6-2 or TRBV6-3 to TRBJ2-1; D is tentatively TRBD1 or TRBD2 (5 bases each). Germline V CDR1 and CDR2: MNHEY, SVGEGT. The CDR3 loop spans 14 amino acids. V dropped 5 bases and J dropped 6 bases, with 14 bases sitting between them. The CDR3 DNA is TGTGCCAGCAGTCTCCGGGACCTCCCCAATGAGCAGTTCTTC. Its translation: CASSLRDLPNEQFF.

The chain has TRBV6-1 and TRBJ2-7, with TRBD1 identical over 7 bases. The CDR3 is made up of 14 amino acids. The V and J ends lost 6 bases and 4 bases, in that order; junction bases with no gene match: 9. Germline loops: CDR1 MNHNS, CDR2 SASEGT. CDR3 nucleotides: TGTGCCAGCAGGATCACAGGGGTGGTATACGAGCAGTACTTC. It specifies CASRITGVVYEQYF.

This clonotype was seen many times. J is TRBJ1-1 and V is TRBV6-5, with a possible D match to TRBD1 (5 bases). CDR1 and CDR2 (germline): MNHEY, SVGAGI. V dropped 0 bases and J dropped 4 bases, with 12 bases sitting between them. The CDR3 length is 15 residues. CDR3 in DNA: TGTGCCAGCAGTTACTCGAGGCGTAGGGGCACTGAAGCTTTCTTT. The encoded protein is CASSYSRRRGTEAFF.

The chain carries TRBV12-3 or TRBV12-4 and TRBJ1-6; no definite D call. The CDR3 length is 12 residues. With 4 bases removed from V and 8 bases from J, the gap between germline ends came to 6 bases. CDR3 in amino acids: CASSWTYSPLHF. CDR3 nucleotide sequence: TGTGCCAGCAGTTGGACCTATTCACCCCTCCACTTT.

This chain uses TRBV7-3 with TRBJ2-1; a weak D match, TRBD2 (6 bases). The CDR3 totals 18 residues. Germline V gives CDR1 SGHTA, CDR2 FQGTGA. Trimming removed 4 bases at V and 9 bases at J, with 28 bases between. The CDR3 sequence is CASSSSPLGLGRGSEQFF. In nucleotides, the CDR3 is TGTGCCAGCAGCTCCTCCCCGTTGGGACTCGGCAGAGGGAGTGAGCAGTTCTTC.

This clonotype was recorded many times. The chain links TRBV6-1 to TRBJ1-5; TRBD1 matches 7 bases. This CDR3 is 13 amino acids long. CDR1 is MNHNS, CDR2 SASEGT, per germline. The V gene end was trimmed by 3 bases and the J gene end by 15 bases; junction bases not matched to a gene: 11. CDR3: CASSDRRDSRRHF. CDR3 coding DNA: TGTGCCAGCAGTGATCGGCGGGACAGCCGGCGGCATTTT.

This clonotype occurred a few times. The chain is built from TRBV12-3 or TRBV12-4 and TRBJ1-1; D is unclear. Trimming stripped 3 bases from V and 1 base from J, with 6 bases between. CDR3 size: 13 residues. Here the CDR3 reads CASSLEENTEAFF. DNA for the CDR3: TGTGCCAGCAGTTTGGAGGAGAACACTGAAGCTTTCTTT.

This chain connects TRBV7-9 to TRBJ1-1; D unresolved. V shed 4 bases and J shed 9 bases, with 18 bases lying between them. Germline-derived CDR1 and CDR2 are SEHNR and FQNEAQ (reference sequence). The CDR3 is made up of 14 amino acids. The CDR3 coding sequence is TGTGCCAGCAGCTCCGCCATCCAGGTTAACCAAGCTTTCTTT. Residues: CASSSAIQVNQAFF. Looking up the rest from reference TRBV7-9 and TRBJ1-1 gives the full variable domain: DTGVSQNPRHKITKRGQNVTFRCDPISEHNRLYWYRQTLGQGPEFLTYFQNEAQLEKSRLLSDRFSAERPKGSFSTLEIQRTEQGDSAMYLCASSSAIQVNQAFFGQGTRLTVV.

This chain connects TRBV6-5 to TRBJ1-5; TRBD1 is a possible D gene (5 bases). The CDR3 loop spans 17 amino acids. Germline CDR1 is MNHEY and CDR2 is SVGAGI. The V gene lost 2 bases and the J gene lost 7 bases, with 21 bases spanning the gap. In DNA form, the CDR3 reads TGTGCCAGCAGTTACCGGACCCCGGGGCAGGGAGGACAGCCCCAGCATTTT. Its translation: CASSYRTPGQGGQPQHF.

This clonotype occurred many times. The chain has TRBV20-1 and TRBJ1-2; 8 bases map to TRBD1. The trim removed 5 bases at V and 5 bases at J, leaving 16 bases unmatched. The germline gives CDR1 DFQATT, CDR2 SNEGSKA (reference sequence). CDR3 length equals 16 residues. Here the CDR3 reads CSARSQTRQGWYGYTF. CDR3 nucleotides: TGCAGTGCTCGAAGCCAAACCAGACAGGGGTGGTATGGCTACACCTTC.

Many counts were recorded for this clonotype. J is TRBJ2-1 and V is TRBV5-8; 7 bases map to TRBD1. The CDR3 consists of 16 residues. V gave up 5 bases and J gave up 0 bases; unmatched junction bases: 8. Per the germline V gene, CDR1 is SGHTS and CDR2 is YDEGEE. The CDR3 spells CASRPRQGYSYNEQFF. The CDR3 bases are TGTGCCAGCAGACCCCGACAGGGTTACTCCTACAATGAGCAGTTCTTC.

This clonotype was picked up a small number of times. The chain has TRBV18 and TRBJ1-1; D uncertain. V gave up 6 bases and J gave up 6 bases, with 11 bases separating them. The CDR3 has 12 residues. Germline V gene sequence: CDR1 KGHSH, CDR2 LQKENI. The CDR3 coding sequence is TGTGCCAGCTCCCTTCAGAAAGCTGAAGCTTTCTTT. Protein product: CASSLQKAEAFF.

The V call is TRBV20-1, the J call TRBJ2-2; D call uncertain. V was pared by 5 bases and J by 2 bases, with 15 bases between. CDR1 is DFQATT, CDR2 SNEGSKA, per germline (reference sequence). The CDR3 sequence is 15 residues long. The DNA of the CDR3 is TGCAGTGCTCGGCCCGGCAGTCACAACACCGGGGAGCTGTTTTTT. Translated: CSARPGSHNTGELFF.

This clonotype was recorded at least ten times. V usage is TRBV7-6 and J usage is TRBJ1-4, with TRBD1 identical over 8 bases. Trimming removed 5 bases from V and 8 bases from J; junction bases left unmatched: 7. Germline V gene sequence: CDR1 SGHVS, CDR2 FNYEAQ. The CDR3 has 14 residues. CDR3 region: CASSPGQDGEKLFF. The CDR3 DNA reads as TGTGCCAGCAGCCCGGGACAGGATGGAGAAAAACTGTTTTTT.

This clonotype was seen ten or more times. The V gene is TRBV18, the J gene TRBJ2-5; the D is unclear. Germline CDR1 KGHSH, CDR2 LQKENI. V shed 3 bases and J shed 4 bases, with 9 bases lying between them. The CDR3 loop spans 13 amino acids. The CDR3 region has the DNA TGTGCCAGCTCACCGACCGCTGGAGAGACCCAGTACTTC. Its translation is CASSPTAGETQYF.

Many counts were recorded for this clonotype. This chain connects TRBV6-1 to TRBJ1-2; TRBD1 is a possible D gene (5 bases). The CDR3 totals 13 residues. Trimming stripped 5 bases from V and 6 bases from J, with 13 bases between. CDR1 is MNHNS and CDR2 is SASEGT in the germline V gene. The CDR3 DNA reads as TGTGCCAGCAGTCCCGACAGATACCATGGCTACACCTTC. As protein: CASSPDRYHGYTF.

This clonotype was counted at least ten times. An end of the junction does not agree with germline; a read error may underlie this. V and J are TRBV7-9 and TRBJ1-2; weak D call: TRBD1 (5 bases). Germline loops: CDR1 SEHNR, CDR2 FQNEAQ (reference sequence). The CDR3 spans 13 residues. CDR3 DNA sequence: TGTGCCAGCAGCCTAGCGGGGGAACATGGCTACACCTTC. Protein product: CASSLAGEHGYTF.

This clonotype was counted between two and nine times. The chain joins TRBV12-3 or TRBV12-4 to TRBJ1-6; D is ambiguous. The V end lost 6 bases, the J end lost 12 bases, and 12 bases lay between the germline ends. This CDR3 region has 12 residues. Here the CDR3 reads CASSIKPGPLHF. In DNA form, the CDR3 reads TGTGCCAGCAGCATCAAGCCGGGACCCCTCCACTTT.

The genes are TRBV7-9 and TRBJ1-1; D not resolved. Germline CDR1 SEHNR, CDR2 FQNEAQ (reference sequence). The CDR3 runs to 12 residues. V was trimmed by 1 base and J by 13 bases, leaving 13 bases between them. DNA of the CDR3: TGTGCCAGCAGCTTAGGGGGATCTCTTGATTTCTTT. The encoded protein is CASSLGGSLDFF.

This clonotype was detected only a few times. The rearrangement links TRBV7-9 to TRBJ2-7, with TRBD2 as a possible D gene (5 bases). The CDR3 covers 14 residues. V was trimmed by 0 bases and J by 6 bases, leaving 12 bases between them. Germline loops: CDR1 SEHNR, CDR2 FQNEAQ (reference sequence). The DNA of the CDR3 is TGTGCCAGCAGCTTAGCTAGCGTAAACTCCGAGCAGTACTTC. The encoded protein is CASSLASVNSEQYF.

At least ten counts were recorded for this clonotype. The chain uses TRBV12-3 or TRBV12-4 and TRBJ1-2; TRBD1 agrees at 7 bases. V dropped 5 bases and J dropped 4; count of bases not matched to a gene: 4. There are 13 residues in the CDR3. This chain's CDR3 is CASSRGTAYGYTF. Here the CDR3 DNA reads TGTGCCAGCAGTCGTGGGACAGCCTATGGCTACACCTTC.

This clonotype has only a few counts. The J gene is TRBJ2-3, the V gene TRBV29-1; no reliable D call. The CDR3 length is 10 residues. Deletions cut 5 bases from V and 6 bases from J, with 6 bases between. CDR1 and CDR2 (germline): SQVTM, ANQGSEA. The CDR3 sequence: CSVQTDTQYF. Written as DNA, the CDR3 is TGCAGCGTTCAAACCGATACGCAGTATTTT.

The chain recombines TRBV4-2 with TRBJ2-5; possibly TRBD1 or TRBD2 for D (6 bases each). V shed 1 base and J shed 5 bases, with 11 bases lying between them. Germline CDR1 LGHNA, CDR2 YNFKEQ. This CDR3 is built from 14 residues. Written as DNA, the CDR3 is TGTGCCAGCAGCCAAGTAGGGGGGTCTGAGACCCAGTACTTC. Amino acid sequence: CASSQVGGSETQYF.

This clonotype was seen more than once but under ten times. The chain employs TRBV6-5 and TRBJ2-1; D is uncertain. The CDR3 is 15 residues long. CDR1 and CDR2 (germline): MNHEY, SVGAGI. Trimming took 3 bases from V and 7 from J, leaving 16 bases between them. CDR3 region: CASSYWFGQDNEQFF. The CDR3 bases are TGTGCCAGCAGTTATTGGTTTGGTCAAGATAATGAGCAGTTCTTC.

This clonotype was recorded many times. The chain links TRBV7-2 to TRBJ2-1; 10 positions agree with TRBD2. Per germline, CDR1 SGHTA and CDR2 FQGNSA. The CDR3 length is 14 residues. The V and J ends lost 3 bases and 5 bases, in that order; junction bases with no gene match: 1. CDR3 in amino acids: CASSFSGGHNEQFF. The CDR3 DNA sequence: TGTGCCAGCAGCTTTAGCGGGGGGCACAATGAGCAGTTCTTC.

This clonotype was detected only a few times. The chain employs TRBV9 and TRBJ2-1, with a weak D call TRBD2 (6 bases). The V end was cut by 4 bases, the J end by 1 base, with 9 bases between. CDR3 length equals 14 residues. The germline gives CDR1 SGDLS, CDR2 YYNGEE. The DNA of the CDR3 is TGTGCCAGCAGCACCGGGGGATCCTACAATGAGCAGTTCTTC. Translating gives CASSTGGSYNEQFF.

J is TRBJ2-5 and V is TRBV11-1, with D possibly being TRBD2 (6 bases). The CDR3 covers 14 residues. CDR1 is SGHAT, CDR2 FQDESV, per germline (reference sequence). With 4 bases removed from V and 5 bases from J, the gap between germline ends came to 14 bases. In DNA, the CDR3 is TGTGCCAGCAGCTCCGCGGACGGAGGGGAGACCCAGTACTTC. Protein product: CASSSADGGETQYF.

This clonotype was counted at least ten times. The CDR3 region has the DNA TGTGCCAGCAGCTCGCCAAAACAGGGAGCCCAAGAGACCCAGTACTTC. Its protein is CASSSPKQGAQETQYF. The V gene is TRBV7-6, the J gene TRBJ2-5; D is possibly TRBD1 (6 bases). Germline lookup yields CDR1 SGHVS and CDR2 FNYEAQ. Trimming left V 4 bases short and J 1 base short, with 16 bases between. The CDR3 spans 16 residues.

This chain connects TRBV6-6 to TRBJ1-2; D call uncertain. CDR3 length: 14 amino acids. Germline CDR1 and CDR2: MNHNY and SVGAGI (reference sequence). V was pared by 0 bases and J by 6 bases, with 11 bases between. The CDR3 region has the DNA TGTGCCAGCAGTTACTCGAAGGCGGGAGATGGCTACACCTTC. This gives the protein CASSYSKAGDGYTF.

The sample holds a few counts of this clonotype. V usage is TRBV27 and J usage is TRBJ2-7, with D possibly being TRBD2 (5 bases). Germline V gene lookup returns CDR1 MNHEY and CDR2 SMNVEV (reference sequence). CDR3 length: 13 residues. Trimming shortened V by 2 bases and J by 6 bases, and 11 bases separated the two germline ends. The CDR3 region is CASSLTRIAEQYF. For the CDR3, the DNA is TGTGCCAGCAGTTTAACTAGAATCGCCGAGCAGTACTTC.

This rearrangement joins TRBV7-3 to TRBJ2-3; a weak D match, TRBD2 (6 bases). Germline V CDR1 and CDR2: SGHTA, FQGTGA. Trimming shortened V by 5 bases and J by 2 bases, and 14 bases separated the two germline ends. The CDR3 is made up of 15 amino acids. CDR3 in DNA: TGTGCCAGCAGCCATAGGGGAGGAATCACAGATACGCAGTATTTT. Its protein product is CASSHRGGITDTQYF.

The table lists this clonotype with a few counts. The V call is TRBV19, the J call TRBJ2-2; 7 nucleotides agree with TRBD1. In germline, CDR1 is LNHDA, CDR2 SQIVND (reference sequence). V lost 8 bases and J lost 6; bases outside the gene matches: 6. This CDR3 region has 13 residues. This CDR3 is CASGRQGAGELFF. The CDR3 DNA reads TGTGCCAGTGGACGACAGGGAGCCGGGGAGCTGTTTTTT.